Each of the 8 T cell receptor beta chains below was sequenced from the same sample in a study of OX40 agonist ivuxolimab in advanced cancers. The repertoire was sequenced with immunoSEQ multiplex PCR; TCRdb's copy has only in-frame clones and lacks some. The profile covers fewer than 75,000 clones, with roughly 87% appearing a single time and 2.8% taken by the ten largest. Source: CD4+ or CD8+ T cells sorted from blood, taken in a trial of the OX40 agonist ivuxolimab. The receptors originated from an adult with an advanced solid tumor such as melanoma, head and neck, liver or kidney cancer.

Only one count was recorded for this clone. The genes are TRBV6-4 and TRBJ1-2; no firm D call. The CDR3 totals 14 residues. From germline, CDR1 is MRHNA and CDR2 SNTAGT. Trimming pared 6 bases from V and 8 bases from J, leaving 19 bases between. CDR3 in amino acids: CASRTTTGIGGYTF. CDR3 DNA sequence: TGTGCCAGCAGAACAACGACGGGAATCGGAGGCTACACCTTC.

The chain recombines TRBV5-5 with TRBJ2-7; 12 positions match TRBD2. Per the germline V gene, CDR1 is SGHKS and CDR2 is YYEKEE (reference sequence). J was trimmed by 5 bases and V by 5 bases; bases with no gene match: 11. The CDR3 covers 16 residues. CDR3 DNA sequence: TGTGCCAGCAGTTTGACTCTCGGACTAGCGGGAAACGAGCAGTACTTC. Encoded protein: CASSLTLGLAGNEQYF.

The gene calls are TRBV28 and TRBJ1-2; D is unclear. Trimming removed 2 bases from V and 7 bases from J, with 23 bases in between. CDR1 and CDR2 (germline): MDHEN, SYDVKM. The CDR3 has 17 residues. CDR3 in amino acids: CASSLGGMDVGGFGYTF. The CDR3 DNA follows: TGTGCCAGCAGTTTAGGTGGGATGGATGTCGGTGGATTTGGCTACACCTTC.

This sequence joins TRBV12-1 and TRBJ2-5; the table gives TRBD1 as D, unverified against the DNA. TRBV12-1 constitutes a pseudogene. This CDR3 is built from 16 residues. The CDR3 protein is CASSQIPGQGEETQYF. The CDR3 coding sequence is TGTGCCAGCAGCCAGATACCGGGACAGGGTGAAGAGACCCAGTACTTC.

The chain carries TRBV7-8 and TRBJ1-1; perhaps TRBD1 as D (5 bases). The germline gives CDR1 SGHVS, CDR2 FQNEAQ. The CDR3 loop spans 15 amino acids. The germline V and J ends were trimmed by 1 base and 1 base, with 10 bases remaining between them. In nucleotides, the CDR3 is TGTGCCAGCAGCTTAGAGACAGACCCGAACACTGAAGCTTTCTTT. Translating gives CASSLETDPNTEAFF.

The rearrangement joins TRBV7-3 to TRBJ2-3; 13 bases are shared with TRBD2. Germline-derived CDR1 and CDR2 are SGHTA and FQGTGA. J lost 4 bases, V lost 5 bases, and 3 bases had no gene match. This CDR3 spans 15 amino acids. CDR3 residues: CASSKTSGRSDTQYF. The CDR3 DNA is TGTGCCAGCAGCAAGACTAGCGGGAGGTCAGATACGCAGTATTTT.

Only one count was recorded for this clone. The genes are TRBV27 and TRBJ2-1; D is unclear. This CDR3 contains 12 residues. Germline V gene data show CDR1 as MNHEY and CDR2 as SMNVEV (reference sequence). V shed 4 bases and J shed 7 bases, with 8 bases lying between them. Here the CDR3 DNA reads TGTGCCAGCAGTTCTTATAGGAATGAGCAGTTCTTC. Amino acids: CASSSYRNEQFF.

This clone was counted between two and nine times. The chain has TRBV11-1 and TRBJ2-1, with 12 bases lining up with TRBD2. The V segment lost 2 bases and the J segment 9 bases; nucleotides outside the gene matches: 8. The CDR3 is made up of 16 amino acids. Germline V gene data show CDR1 as SGHAT and CDR2 as FQDESV (reference sequence). CDR3 DNA: TGTGCCAGCAGCTTACTCCGGCTAGCGGGAGGGGGTGAGCAGTTCTTC. Its protein is CASSLLRLAGGGEQFF.